The clone carrying this TCR beta chain has just a few counts. Its matching antigen is unknown. This entry comes from a study of cytomegalovirus exposure and HLA in healthy donors. Study-wide results and caveats: Across donors, most TCRs were seen rarely, yet some public ones were widespread. V- and J-gene trimming of TCR beta was linked (in a later analysis) to a missense DCLRE1C variant. Later analysis revealed greater clonal expansion in HLA-associated TCR beta chains than in equally common others. Prior analysis indicated that the majority of TCR beta V segments exhibited productivity approximately 87% or approximately 30% of the time.

A multiplex PCR was run with 60 Vbeta primers and 13 Jbeta primers. Method: immunoSEQ multiplex PCR; TCRdb's copy keeps in-frame clones and lacks some. The sample has 35,000 to 55,000 clones, over 60% seen once. Per the germline V gene, CDR1 is MDHEN and CDR2 is SYDVKM. The CDR3 consists of 17 residues. V was trimmed by 3 bases and J by 0 bases, leaving 17 bases between them. This clonotype originated in a woman younger than 45 in good health and CMV-seronegative. This chain uses TRBV28 with TRBJ1-1; weak D call: TRBD1 (5 bases). Sequenced sample: PBMCs. In nucleotides, the CDR3 is TGTGCCAGCAGTTTGATTGCGGGGCATGGCATGAACACTGAAGCTTTCTTT. It specifies CASSLIAGHGMNTEAFF.